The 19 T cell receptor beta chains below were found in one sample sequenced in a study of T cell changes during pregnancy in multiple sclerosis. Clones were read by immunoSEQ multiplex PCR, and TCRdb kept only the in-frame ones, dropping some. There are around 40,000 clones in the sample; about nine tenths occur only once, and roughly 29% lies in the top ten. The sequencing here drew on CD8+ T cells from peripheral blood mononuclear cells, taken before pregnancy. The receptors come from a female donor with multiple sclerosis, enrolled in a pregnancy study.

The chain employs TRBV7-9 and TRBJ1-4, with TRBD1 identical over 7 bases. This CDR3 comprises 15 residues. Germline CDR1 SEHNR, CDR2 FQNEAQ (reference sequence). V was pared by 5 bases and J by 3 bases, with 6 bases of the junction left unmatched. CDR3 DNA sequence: TGTGCCAGCAGCAACCGGGACAGAGCTAATGAAAAACTGTTTTTT. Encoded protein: CASSNRDRANEKLFF.

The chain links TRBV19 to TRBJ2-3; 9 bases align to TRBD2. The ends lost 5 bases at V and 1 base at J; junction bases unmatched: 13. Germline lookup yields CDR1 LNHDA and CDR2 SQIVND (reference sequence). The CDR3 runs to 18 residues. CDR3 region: CASSPKGTSYRGTDTQYF. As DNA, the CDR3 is TGTGCCAGTAGTCCAAAAGGGACTAGCTACCGGGGCACAGATACGCAGTATTTT.

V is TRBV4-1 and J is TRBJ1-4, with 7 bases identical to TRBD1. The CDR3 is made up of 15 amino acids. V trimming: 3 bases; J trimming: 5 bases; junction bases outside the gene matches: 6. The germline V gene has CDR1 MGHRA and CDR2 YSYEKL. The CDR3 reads CASSQDTGANEKLFF. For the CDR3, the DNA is TGCGCCAGCAGCCAGGATACAGGGGCGAATGAAAAACTGTTTTTT.

The CDR3 is CASSLGGDSYNEQFF. The CDR3 coding sequence is TGTGCCAGCAGCTTAGGGGGGGACTCCTACAATGAGCAGTTCTTC. The V call is TRBV9, the J call TRBJ2-1, with D possibly matching TRBD2 (7 bases). V lost 4 bases and J 0 bases, leaving 11 bases between the germline ends. This CDR3 comprises 15 residues. Germline lookup yields CDR1 SGDLS and CDR2 YYNGEE.

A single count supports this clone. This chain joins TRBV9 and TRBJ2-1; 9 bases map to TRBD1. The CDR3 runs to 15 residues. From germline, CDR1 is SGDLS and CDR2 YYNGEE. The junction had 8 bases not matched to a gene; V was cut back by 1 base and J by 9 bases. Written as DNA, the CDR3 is TGTGCCAGCAGCGTACGGACAGGGGCCCCCGGTGAGCAGTTCTTC. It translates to CASSVRTGAPGEQFF. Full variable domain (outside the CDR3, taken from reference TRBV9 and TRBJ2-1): DSGVTQTPKHLITATGQRVTLRCSPRSGDLSVYWYQQSLDQGLQFLIQYYNGEERAKGNILERFSAQQFPDLHSELNLSSLELGDSALYFCASSVRTGAPGEQFFGPGTRLTVL.

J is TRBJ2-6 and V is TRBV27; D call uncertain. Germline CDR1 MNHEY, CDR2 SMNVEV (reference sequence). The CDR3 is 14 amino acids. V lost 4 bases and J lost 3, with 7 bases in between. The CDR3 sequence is CASSSGFGANVLTF. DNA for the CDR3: TGTGCCAGCAGTTCCGGGTTTGGGGCCAACGTCCTGACTTTC.

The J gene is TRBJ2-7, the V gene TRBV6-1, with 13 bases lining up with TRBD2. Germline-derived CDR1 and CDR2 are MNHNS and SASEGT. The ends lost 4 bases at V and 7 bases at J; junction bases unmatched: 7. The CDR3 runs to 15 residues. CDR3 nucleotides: TGTGCCAGCAGTGCCTGGACTAGCGGGGGCGGAGAGCAGTACTTC. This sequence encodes CASSAWTSGGGEQYF.

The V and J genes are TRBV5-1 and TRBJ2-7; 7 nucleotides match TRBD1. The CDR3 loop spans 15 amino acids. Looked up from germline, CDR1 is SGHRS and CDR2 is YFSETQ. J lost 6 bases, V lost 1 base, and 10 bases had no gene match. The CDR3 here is CASSLRGPPGREQYF. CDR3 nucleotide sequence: TGCGCCAGCAGCTTGAGGGGGCCTCCCGGGCGCGAGCAGTACTTC.

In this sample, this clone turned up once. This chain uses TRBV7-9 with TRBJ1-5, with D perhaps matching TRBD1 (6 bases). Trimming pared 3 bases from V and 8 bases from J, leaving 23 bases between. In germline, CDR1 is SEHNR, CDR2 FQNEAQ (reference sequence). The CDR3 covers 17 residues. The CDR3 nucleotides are TGTGCCAGCAGCTTCATCAGGTCTAGTTCCAAGGGGGAGCCCCAGCATTTT. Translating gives CASSFIRSSSKGEPQHF. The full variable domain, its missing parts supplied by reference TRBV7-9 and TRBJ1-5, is DTGVSQNPRHKITKRGQNVTFRCDPISEHNRLYWYRQTLGQGPEFLTYFQNEAQLEKSRLLSDRFSAERPKGSFSTLEIQRTEQGDSAMYLCASSFIRSSSKGEPQHFGDGTRLSIL.

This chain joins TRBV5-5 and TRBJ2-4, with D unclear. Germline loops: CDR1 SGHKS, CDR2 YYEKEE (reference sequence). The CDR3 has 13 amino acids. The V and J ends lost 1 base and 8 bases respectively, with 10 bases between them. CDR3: CASSLWPSDIQYF. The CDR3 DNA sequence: TGTGCCAGCAGCTTGTGGCCGAGCGACATTCAGTACTTC.

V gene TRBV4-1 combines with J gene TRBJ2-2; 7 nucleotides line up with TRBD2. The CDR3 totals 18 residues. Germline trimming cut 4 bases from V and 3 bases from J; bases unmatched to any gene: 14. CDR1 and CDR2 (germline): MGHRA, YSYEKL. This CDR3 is CASSPASERELDTGELFF. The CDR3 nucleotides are TGCGCCAGCAGCCCCGCTTCCGAGCGGGAACTGGACACCGGGGAGCTGTTTTTT.

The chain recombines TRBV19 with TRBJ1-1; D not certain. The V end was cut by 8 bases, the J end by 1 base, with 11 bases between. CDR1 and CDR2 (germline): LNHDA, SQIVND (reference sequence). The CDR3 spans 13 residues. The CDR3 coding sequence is TGTGCCAGTTCTCCCTCGGGGAACACTGAAGCTTTCTTT. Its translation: CASSPSGNTEAFF. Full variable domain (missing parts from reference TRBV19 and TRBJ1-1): DGGITQSPKYLFRKEGQNVTLSCEQNLNHDAMYWYRQDPGQGLRLIYYSQIVNDFQKGDIAEGYSVSREKKESFPLTVTSAQKNPTAFYLCASSPSGNTEAFFGQGTRLTVV.

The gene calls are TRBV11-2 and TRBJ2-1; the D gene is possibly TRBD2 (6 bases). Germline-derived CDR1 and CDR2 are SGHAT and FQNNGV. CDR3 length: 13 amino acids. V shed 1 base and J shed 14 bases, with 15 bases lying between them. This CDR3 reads CASSLAEGRGEFF. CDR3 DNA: TGTGCCAGCAGCTTAGCAGAGGGGCGGGGTGAGTTCTTC.

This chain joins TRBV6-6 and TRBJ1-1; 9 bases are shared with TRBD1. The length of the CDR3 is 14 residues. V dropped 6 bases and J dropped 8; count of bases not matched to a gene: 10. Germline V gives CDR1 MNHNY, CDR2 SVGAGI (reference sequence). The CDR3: CASSTPGQGSEAFF. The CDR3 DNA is TGTGCCAGCAGCACACCGGGACAGGGTTCGGAAGCTTTCTTT.

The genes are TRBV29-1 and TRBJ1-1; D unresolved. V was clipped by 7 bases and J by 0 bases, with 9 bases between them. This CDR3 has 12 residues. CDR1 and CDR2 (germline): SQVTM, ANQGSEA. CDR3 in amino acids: CSAERVNTEAFF. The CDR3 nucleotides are TGCAGCGCAGAGAGGGTGAACACTGAAGCTTTCTTT. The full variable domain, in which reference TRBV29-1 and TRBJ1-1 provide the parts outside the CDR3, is SAVISQKPSRDICQRGTSLTIQCQVDSQVTMMFWYRQQPGQSLTLIATANQGSEATYESGFVIDKFPISRPNLTFSTLTVSNMSPEDSSIYLCSAERVNTEAFFGQGTRLTVV.

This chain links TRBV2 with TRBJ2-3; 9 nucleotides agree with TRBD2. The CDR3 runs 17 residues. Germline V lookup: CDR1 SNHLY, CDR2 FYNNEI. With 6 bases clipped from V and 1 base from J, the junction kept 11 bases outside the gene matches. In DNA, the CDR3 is TGTGCCAGCAGGCCCTCCACCTGGACTAGCGGCACAGATACGCAGTATTTT. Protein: CASRPSTWTSGTDTQYF.

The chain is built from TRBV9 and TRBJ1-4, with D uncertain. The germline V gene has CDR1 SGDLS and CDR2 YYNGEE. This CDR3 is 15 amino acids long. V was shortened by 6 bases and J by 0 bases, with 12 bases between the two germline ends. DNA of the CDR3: TGTGCCAGCACACCTGACGGGGCAACTAATGAAAAACTGTTTTTT. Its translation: CASTPDGATNEKLFF.

The CDR3 protein is CASSLAAFNTEAFF. CDR3 coding DNA: TGCGCCAGCAGCTTGGCCGCGTTCAACACTGAAGCTTTCTTT. This chain uses TRBV5-1 with TRBJ1-1; D ambiguous. The CDR3 has 14 residues. Trimming removed 0 bases at V and 2 bases at J, with 8 bases between. The germline gives CDR1 SGHRS, CDR2 YFSETQ.

CDR3 protein: CASSLTQGRGEAFF. CDR3 sequence (DNA): TGTGCCAGCAGCTTAACACAGGGAAGGGGGGAAGCTTTCTTT. The V call is TRBV7-8, the J call TRBJ1-1, with TRBD1 as a possible D gene (6 bases). This CDR3 comprises 14 residues. Germline CDR1 SGHVS, CDR2 FQNEAQ. Deletions cut 2 bases from V and 8 bases from J, with 15 bases between.